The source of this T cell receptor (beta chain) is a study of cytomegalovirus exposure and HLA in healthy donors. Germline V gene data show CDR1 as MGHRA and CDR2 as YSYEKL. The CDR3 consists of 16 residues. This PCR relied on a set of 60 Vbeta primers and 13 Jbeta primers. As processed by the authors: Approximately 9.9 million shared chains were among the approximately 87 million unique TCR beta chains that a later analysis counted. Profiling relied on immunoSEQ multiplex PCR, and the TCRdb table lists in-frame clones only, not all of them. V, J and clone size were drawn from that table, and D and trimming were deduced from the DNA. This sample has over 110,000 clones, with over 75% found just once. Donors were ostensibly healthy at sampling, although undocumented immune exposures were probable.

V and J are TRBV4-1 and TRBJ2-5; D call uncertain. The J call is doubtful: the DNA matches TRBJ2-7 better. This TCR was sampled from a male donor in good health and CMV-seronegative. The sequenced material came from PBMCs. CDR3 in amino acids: CASSHYVTTHLLEQYF. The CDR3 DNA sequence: TGCGCCAGCAGCCATTACGTCACTACCCATCTACTCGAGCAGTACTTC.